These T cell receptor beta chains were read from a single sample in a study of blood T cell repertoires in COVID-19. TCRdb's copy holds only in-frame clones and misses some; the assay was immunoSEQ multiplex PCR. The sample lists over 200,000 clones, 88% occurring once. The material sequenced was peripheral blood. These receptors originate from a human donor in a cohort sampled during active COVID-19. Each CDR3 is given with its conserved first and last residue. D genes are given only for firm matches. Only part of the rows carry a size: once, few, many, or a class if the clone is expanded.

D gene	V gene	clone size	J gene	CDR3 protein	CDR3 DNA
.	TRBV5-1	.	TRBJ2-7	CASSLGAGLQNYEQYF	TGCGCCAGCAGCTTAGGCGCGGGGCTACAAAACTACGAGCAGTACTTC
.	TRBV6-1	.	TRBJ1-5	CASSGASHSNQPQHF	TGTGCCAGCAGTGGAGCCTCACATAGCAATCAGCCCCAGCATTTT
.	TRBV7-7	.	TRBJ1-4	CASSLGREPNEKLFF	TGTGCCAGCAGCTTAGGTAGAGAACCAAATGAAAAACTGTTTTTT
TRBD1	TRBV5-1	.	TRBJ2-7	CASSLQGFYEQYF	TGCGCCAGCAGCTTACAGGGGTTCTACGAGCAGTACTTC
.	TRBV27	once	TRBJ1-5	CASSLSVGGNQPQHF	TGTGCCAGCAGTTTATCCGTAGGGGGCAATCAGCCCCAGCATTTT
TRBD1	TRBV6-2/TRBV6-3	.	TRBJ2-1	CASSPRGRPYNEQFF	TGTGCCAGCAGTCCCAGGGGGCGCCCCTACAATGAGCAGTTCTTC
.	TRBV21-1	.	TRBJ1-4	CASSKEAVEKLFF	TGTGCCAGCAGCAAGGAAGCGGTTGAAAAACTGTTTTTT
.	TRBV9	.	TRBJ1-1	CASNRVGTEAFF	TGTGCCAGCAACAGGGTGGGCACTGAAGCTTTCTTT
.	TRBV5-1	.	TRBJ1-2	CASSSVSVTRQPQGYTF	TGCGCCAGCAGCAGCGTGTCCGTAACACGACAGCCCCAGGGCTACACCTTC
.	TRBV10-1	.	TRBJ1-2	CASSEPRDDGGYGYTF	TGCGCCAGCAGTGAGCCGAGGGATGACGGAGGCTATGGCTACACCTTC
TRBD2	TRBV9	.	TRBJ2-2	CASSAPSGNTGELFF	TGTGCCAGCAGCGCCCCTAGCGGGAACACCGGGGAGCTGTTTTTT
TRBD1	TRBV4-1	.	TRBJ2-7	CASSARQGSYEQYF	TGCGCCAGCAGCGCCCGACAGGGCTCCTACGAGCAGTACTTC
.	TRBV4-3	.	TRBJ1-2	CASSQDWDTSEGYGYTF	TGCGCCAGCAGCCAAGACTGGGACACTTCCGAGGGCTATGGCTACACCTTC
TRBD1	TRBV4-1	few	TRBJ1-2	CASSQDRTGVPGYTF	TGCGCCAGCAGCCAAGATCGGACAGGGGTTCCTGGCTACACCTTC
.	TRBV30	once	TRBJ2-7	CAWNGGVSSYEQYF	TGTGCCTGGAACGGCGGGGTTAGCTCCTACGAGCAGTACTTC
.	TRBV6-6	.	TRBJ1-2	CASSYSGANYGYTF	TGTGCCAGCAGTTACTCGGGAGCTAACTATGGCTACACCTTC
.	TRBV6-7	.	TRBJ1-2	CASSYSQEGSYGYTF	TGTGCCAGCAGTTATTCCCAGGAAGGTTCCTATGGCTACACCTTC
.	TRBV5-1	once	TRBJ2-1	CASSLELAASRNEQFF	TGCGCCAGCAGCTTGGAACTAGCCGCCTCACGGAATGAGCAGTTCTTC
.	TRBV5-4	once	TRBJ1-2	CASSLWPGGNYGYTF	TGTGCCAGCAGCTTGTGGCCGGGAGGAAACTATGGCTACACCTTC
TRBD2	TRBV5-4	.	TRBJ2-7	CATGLAEKPPYEQYF	TGTGCCACCGGACTAGCGGAGAAACCTCCCTACGAGCAGTACTTC
.	TRBV4-1	once	TRBJ1-1	CASSQANRVTEAFF	TGCGCCAGCAGCCAAGCCAACAGGGTCACTGAAGCTTTCTTT
.	TRBV12-3/TRBV12-4	.	TRBJ2-3	CASKQGSTQYF	TGTGCCAGCAAGCAGGGGAGTACGCAGTATTTT
TRBD1	TRBV9	.	TRBJ1-5	CASSVRTGSPQHF	TGTGCCAGCAGCGTAAGGACAGGGTCCCCCCAGCATTTT
.	TRBV11-2	.	TRBJ2-7	CASSHSLDYEQYF	TGTGCCAGCAGCCACTCCCTTGACTACGAGCAGTACTTC
TRBD2	TRBV6-5	once	TRBJ2-5	CASFRGGGQETQYF	TGTGCCAGCTTCCGCGGCGGGGGCCAAGAGACCCAGTACTTC
.	TRBV11-2	.	TRBJ1-2	CASPDPRSGGYTF	TGTGCCAGCCCCGATCCCCGATCGGGGGGCTACACCTTC
.	TRBV5-4	.	TRBJ1-2	CASSLTSYGYTF	TGTGCCAGCAGCCTAACTAGCTATGGCTACACCTTC
TRBD2	TRBV7-9	.	TRBJ2-7	CASSSGTSGGFYEQYF	TGTGCCAGCAGCTCTGGGACTAGCGGGGGGTTTTACGAGCAGTACTTC
.	TRBV27	.	TRBJ1-1	CASSSGGHGGTEAFF	TGTGCCAGCAGTTCGGGGGGCCATGGGGGCACTGAAGCTTTCTTT
TRBD2	TRBV6-2/TRBV6-3	.	TRBJ2-1	CASSLRTSTSYNEQFF	TGTGCCAGCAGTCTCCGGACTAGTACTTCGTACAATGAGCAGTTCTTC
.	TRBV28	.	TRBJ2-3	CASTRGVSTDTQYF	TGTGCCAGCACTCGGGGAGTTAGCACAGATACGCAGTATTTT
TRBD2	TRBV10-2	.	TRBJ2-3	CASSLAGSTDTQYF	TGCGCCAGCAGTTTAGCGGGAAGCACAGATACGCAGTATTTT
.	TRBV19	.	TRBJ1-2	CASRPGGGQFHYGYTF	TGTGCCAGTAGACCCGGCGGCGGACAGTTTCACTATGGCTACACCTTC
.	TRBV11-2	.	TRBJ2-4	CASSSPLDSLAKNIQYF	TGTGCCAGCAGCTCCCCCCTGGACAGTTTAGCCAAAAACATTCAGTACTTC
.	TRBV4-3	.	TRBJ1-2	CASSQDYRNYGYTF	TGCGCCAGCAGCCAAGATTACAGGAACTATGGCTACACCTTC
.	TRBV3-1/TRBV3-2	.	TRBJ2-7	CASSPIQGGSYEQYF	TGTGCCAGCAGCCCCATACAGGGAGGGTCCTACGAGCAGTACTTC
TRBD1	TRBV24-1	.	TRBJ1-4	CATSGSGQGYEKLFF	TGTGCCACCAGTGGTTCCGGACAGGGGTATGAAAAACTGTTTTTT
.	TRBV30	few	TRBJ2-1	CAWSVGGQTHNEQFF	TGTGCCTGGAGTGTAGGCGGCCAGACCCACAATGAGCAGTTCTTC
TRBD2	TRBV27	few	TRBJ2-1	CASSIGGVFYNEQFF	TGTGCCAGCAGTATCGGGGGGGTTTTCTACAATGAGCAGTTCTTC
TRBD2	TRBV6-2/TRBV6-3	.	TRBJ2-7	CASSPPGLAVYEQYF	TGTGCCAGCAGTCCCCCGGGACTAGCGGTTTACGAGCAGTACTTC
.	TRBV27	.	TRBJ2-2	CASSFQFGELFF	TGTGCCAGCAGTTTTCAGTTCGGGGAGCTGTTTTTT
.	TRBV6-2/TRBV6-3	.	TRBJ1-6	CASSFPRGTSPLHF	TGTGCCAGCAGTTTCCCTAGGGGAACTTCACCCCTCCACTTT
.	TRBV7-9	.	TRBJ2-1	CASSLSIYNEQFF	TGTGCCAGCAGCTTAAGCATTTACAATGAGCAGTTCTTC
.	TRBV11-2	.	TRBJ1-2	CASSPMDSFYGYTF	TGTGCCAGCAGCCCGATGGACAGCTTCTATGGCTACACCTTC
.	TRBV12-3/TRBV12-4	.	TRBJ1-6	CATGLSYNSPLHF	TGTGCCACAGGGTTGTCCTATAATTCACCCCTCCACTTT
.	TRBV28	.	TRBJ2-7	CASRQGAYEQYF	TGTGCCAGCAGACAGGGAGCTTACGAGCAGTACTTC